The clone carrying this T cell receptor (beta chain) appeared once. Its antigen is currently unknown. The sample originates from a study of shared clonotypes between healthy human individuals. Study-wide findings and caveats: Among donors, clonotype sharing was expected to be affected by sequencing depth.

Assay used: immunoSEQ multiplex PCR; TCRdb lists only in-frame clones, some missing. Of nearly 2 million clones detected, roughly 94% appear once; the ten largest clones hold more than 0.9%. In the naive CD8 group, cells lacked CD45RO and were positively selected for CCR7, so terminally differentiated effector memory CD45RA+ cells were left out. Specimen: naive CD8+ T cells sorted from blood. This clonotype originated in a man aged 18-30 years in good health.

The CDR3 bases are TGTGCCAGCAGTTTACCCCCAGATGAGGAAACCTTTGAAGCTTTCTTT. Translated: CASSLPPDEETFEAFF. The J gene is TRBJ1-1, the V gene TRBV28; D gene unclear. Germline V gives CDR1 MDHEN, CDR2 SYDVKM. CDR3 length equals 16 residues. Trimming left V 2 bases short and J 7 bases short, with 20 bases between.